Shown below are 32 T cell receptor beta chains from a single sample sequenced in a study of T cells expressing NK-cell markers. Using the 5' RACE reads, TCRdb records one entry per CDR3 protein without DNA. The record lists about 170,000 distinct CDR3 sequences, of which the ten most abundant hold 20% to 25%. Sequencing used blood T cells: a sorted CD56 or NKG2C T cell subset, CD4+ or CD8+ T cells, or bulk PBMC T cells (not recorded which). These receptors were taken from a man aged 18-75 years in good health.

The chain carries TRBV4-2 and TRBJ2-3; with no DNA, the TCRdb D assignment of TRBD1 cannot be verified. Germline V CDR1 and CDR2: LGHNA, YNFKEQ. The CDR3 is 14 amino acids. The CDR3 region is CASSHPGAGDTQYF.

The V and J genes are TRBV7-9 and TRBJ1-3; no DNA is available, so the TRBD1 call from TCRdb remains unchecked. This CDR3 is 15 amino acids long. Germline lookup yields CDR1 SEHNR and CDR2 FQNEAQ (reference sequence). This CDR3 reads CASSLSTGAGNTIYF.

The chain's CDR3 is CASSVLAGGPVETQYF. The V and J genes are TRBV9 and TRBJ2-5; TCRdb names TRBD2, which stays unverified in the absence of DNA. Germline V CDR1 and CDR2: SGDLS, YYNGEE. The CDR3 extends over 16 amino acids.

This chain uses TRBV11-2 with TRBJ2-7; TCRdb designates TRBD2, a call that cannot be tested without DNA. The CDR3 length is 12 residues. Germline values: CDR1 SGHAT, CDR2 FQNNGV. The CDR3 sequence is CASGRLAGEQYF.

The V gene is TRBV7-8, the J gene TRBJ2-1. The CDR3 is 12 amino acids. Germline loops: CDR1 SGHVS, CDR2 FQNEAQ. CDR3 in amino acids: CASQKYQHEQFF.

V gene TRBV13 combines with J gene TRBJ2-4; TCRdb returns TRBD2, unconfirmable since there is no DNA. The CDR3 is made up of 19 amino acids. Germline V gene sequence: CDR1 PRHDT, CDR2 FYEKMQ (reference sequence). CDR3 residues: CASSSASSGGASAKNIQYF.

The chain joins TRBV9 to TRBJ1-2; without DNA, the TCRdb call of TRBD1 cannot be checked. The CDR3 length is 13 residues. In germline, CDR1 is SGDLS, CDR2 YYNGEE. The CDR3: CASSAGTYYGYTF.

The chain links TRBV27 to TRBJ2-1; there is no DNA to check the TCRdb D call of TRBD1. The CDR3 contains 17 residues. The germline V gene encodes CDR1 MNHEY and CDR2 SMNVEV (reference sequence). This CDR3 reads CASSLLKGQGYYNEQFF.

V and J are TRBV28 and TRBJ1-5. Germline CDR1 is MDHEN and CDR2 is SYDVKM. The CDR3 consists of 14 residues. CDR3 sequence reads: CASSLSRENQPQHF.

The rearrangement uses TRBV15 and TRBJ1-5; without DNA, the TCRdb call of TRBD1 cannot be checked. This CDR3 comprises 14 residues. The V gene's germline CDR1 is LNHNV and CDR2 YYDKDF (reference sequence). The CDR3 loop is CATSRAAGGQPQHF.

The chain recombines TRBV3-1 with TRBJ1-4; the D call from TCRdb, TRBD1, cannot be confirmed without DNA. The CDR3 runs to 16 residues. The germline CDR1 and CDR2 sequences are LGHDT and YNNKEL (reference sequence). The CDR3 is CASSLPQGGLGEKLFF.

The chain carries TRBV7-9 and TRBJ1-4; TCRdb's D gene call, TRBD1, goes unchecked for lack of DNA. Germline-derived CDR1 and CDR2 are SEHNR and FQNEAQ (reference sequence). This CDR3 is 14 amino acids long. The CDR3 here is CASSFPGGDEKLFF.

This chain links TRBV5-6 with TRBJ2-7. CDR3 length: 14 residues. Germline CDR1 is SGHDT and CDR2 is YYEEEE. The CDR3 loop reads CASSLDFGFYEQYF.

V is TRBV7-9 and J is TRBJ1-3; TCRdb designates TRBD1, a call that cannot be tested without DNA. This CDR3 spans 16 amino acids. CDR1 is SEHNR, CDR2 FQNEAQ, per germline (reference sequence). The CDR3 loop is CASSLLNTGAGNTIYF.

The chain links TRBV2 to TRBJ1-4. In germline, CDR1 is SNHLY, CDR2 FYNNEI. This CDR3 spans 19 amino acids. The CDR3 reads CASSLYYSTETATNEKLFF.

The CDR3 sequence: CASSFAGRQSSYEQYF. The chain has TRBV5-1 and TRBJ2-7. The CDR3 consists of 16 residues. The germline gives CDR1 SGHRS, CDR2 YFSETQ.

The J gene is TRBJ1-3, the V gene TRBV12-3 or TRBV12-4. This CDR3 has 14 amino acids. CDR3 loop: CASTWGNSGNTIYF.

The chain couples TRBV9 to TRBJ2-3; TCRdb's D call, TRBD1, is unchecked because there is no DNA. The CDR3 extends over 15 amino acids. Germline V gene data show CDR1 as SGDLS and CDR2 as YYNGEE. This chain's CDR3 is CASSAVGGAGDTQYF.

This chain links TRBV5-5 with TRBJ2-3; TCRdb returns TRBD1, unconfirmable since there is no DNA. The CDR3 spans 16 residues. Looked up from germline, CDR1 is SGHKS and CDR2 is YYEKEE (reference sequence). The CDR3 protein is CASSPSRKRGPDTQYF.

The CDR3 spells CASSIWRDRGPYEQYF. The chain couples TRBV5-5 to TRBJ2-7; TCRdb designates TRBD1, a call that cannot be tested without DNA. Germline lookup yields CDR1 SGHKS and CDR2 YYEKEE (reference sequence). The CDR3 is 16 amino acids. Full variable domain (missing parts from reference TRBV5-5 and TRBJ2-7): DAGVTQSPTHLIKTRGQQVTLRCSPISGHKSVSWYQQVLGQGPQFIFQYYEKEERGRGNFPDRFSARQFPNYSSELNVNALLLGDSALYLCASSIWRDRGPYEQYFGPGTRLTVT.

The rearrangement uses TRBV15 and TRBJ2-3; TCRdb proposes TRBD1, but this gene call is untestable without DNA. This CDR3 comprises 17 residues. CDR1 and CDR2 from the germline V gene are LNHNV and YYDKDF (reference sequence). The CDR3 region is CATSRDLGGRGTDTQYF.

The CDR3 protein is CASSNRLAGLDTQYF. This chain connects TRBV13 to TRBJ2-3; TCRdb proposes TRBD2, but this gene call is untestable without DNA. The germline V gene has CDR1 PRHDT and CDR2 FYEKMQ (reference sequence). The CDR3 has 15 amino acids.

The V and J genes are TRBV25-1 and TRBJ2-1; TCRdb returns TRBD1, unconfirmable since there is no DNA. The germline gives CDR1 MGHDK, CDR2 SYGVNS. The CDR3 runs 13 residues. CDR3 amino acids: CASSEGRLNEQFF. The whole variable domain, filled in from reference TRBV25-1 and TRBJ2-1, reads EADIYQTPRYLVIGTGKKITLECSQTMGHDKMYWYQQDPGMELHLIHYSYGVNSTEKGDLSSESTVSRIRTEHFPLTLESARPSHTSQYLCASSEGRLNEQFFGPGTRLTVL.

The V gene is TRBV4-2, the J gene TRBJ1-5. The CDR3 is 13 amino acids. CDR1 is LGHNA, CDR2 YNFKEQ, per germline. The CDR3 is CASSQDLEKAQHF.

This chain connects TRBV6-1 to TRBJ1-2; with no DNA, the TCRdb D assignment of TRBD1 cannot be verified. Germline lookup yields CDR1 MNHNS and CDR2 SASEGT. The CDR3 loop spans 13 amino acids. CDR3 sequence: CASSEGQRYGYTF.

The V gene is TRBV3-1, the J gene TRBJ2-3; the TCRdb call, TRBD1, lacks DNA for checking. Germline V gene data show CDR1 as LGHDT and CDR2 as YNNKEL (reference sequence). This CDR3 has 16 residues. This CDR3 is CASSPGQPSSTDTQYF.

The rearrangement joins TRBV4-1 to TRBJ2-1; TCRdb calls TRBD2, which cannot be checked without DNA. Germline V gives CDR1 MGHRA, CDR2 YSYEKL. This CDR3 is 13 amino acids long. CDR3 in amino acids: CASTSGGASEQFF.

The V call is TRBV20-1, the J call TRBJ2-3; TCRdb's assignment of TRBD1 cannot be checked, as there is no DNA. Germline CDR1 reads DFQATT; CDR2 reads SNEGSKA (reference sequence). The CDR3 is 15 residues long. Here the CDR3 reads CSARVRGAQADTQYF.

V gene TRBV20-1 combines with J gene TRBJ2-2; as DNA is missing, the TRBD1 call by TCRdb cannot be tested. Germline V gives CDR1 DFQATT, CDR2 SNEGSKA (reference sequence). CDR3 length equals 16 residues. CDR3 sequence reads: CSARDRRTGETGELFF.

The chain's CDR3 is CASSYTGQGEDTQYF. The chain links TRBV5-4 to TRBJ2-3; as DNA is missing, the TRBD1 call by TCRdb cannot be tested. The CDR3 is 15 residues long. CDR1 and CDR2 from the germline V gene are SGHNT and YYREEE (reference sequence).

The chain joins TRBV7-3 to TRBJ2-1; TCRdb indicates TRBD1, and absent DNA this call remains unverified. The CDR3 spans 13 residues. Germline V gene lookup returns CDR1 SGHTA and CDR2 FQGTGA. The CDR3 sequence is CASSLEGVNEQFF.

This chain joins TRBV6-5 and TRBJ2-1; TCRdb's D gene call, TRBD1, goes unchecked for lack of DNA. This CDR3 has 13 amino acids. Germline V gene sequence: CDR1 MNHEY, CDR2 SVGAGI. The CDR3 here is CASSSTGNNEQFF.